This T cell receptor beta chain was captured by sequencing in a study of blood T cell repertoires in COVID-19. Study summary: The United States, Italy and Spain provided the acute and convalescent COVID-19 samples. T cells, B-cell-depleted T cells, or PBMCs provided the cDNA or gDNA that served as material.

Seattle enrolled patients during active infection and tracked them longitudinally. In the authors' workflow: How many nucleated cells were present was estimated from reference gene primer amplification. Sequenced by immunoSEQ multiplex PCR; TCRdb stores in-frame clones only, minus some. V, J and clone size derive from that table, while D and trimming were established from the DNA sequence. This sample has approximately 300,000 clones, with 85% to 90% found just once. The source material was peripheral blood. The TCR sequence derives from a middle-aged woman with COVID-19, enrolled during active disease.

The CDR3 region is CASSDPGQPYEKLFF. The CDR3 coding sequence is TGTGCCAGCAGTGACCCAGGACAGCCTTATGAAAAACTGTTTTTT. The chain uses TRBV6-1 and TRBJ1-4, with D possibly TRBD1 on 6 matching bases. Trimming shortened V by 3 bases and J by 6 bases, and 14 bases separated the two germline ends. Germline V gene lookup returns CDR1 MNHNS and CDR2 SASEGT. The CDR3 has 15 residues.